Listed here are 23 T cell receptor beta chains from one sample, sequenced in a study of T cell responses to AZD1222 COVID-19 vaccine listed by TCRdb under 2021. Per the publication, the time point label means: about 28 days (+/-7) after the second vaccine dose. The method was the immunoSEQ multiplex PCR assay. Drawn from immuneACCESS, this table holds only the in-frame rearrangements with V and J called that TCRdb kept. Clones are partly lost; checked studies trace under half to an unresolved V gene and leave the rest unexplained. In this sample the table shows roughly 200,000 clones, roughly 90% of which occur a single time. Less than 2% of the sample belongs to the ten largest clones. The source was peripheral blood, collected 28 days after the second AZD1222 dose. The origin of the receptors is an adult who received the AZD1222 COVID-19 vaccine.

The gene calls are TRBV6-5 and TRBJ1-6; D gene uncertain. Germline-derived CDR1 and CDR2 are MNHEY and SVGAGI. CDR3 size: 15 residues. Trimming removed 2 bases at V and 7 bases at J, with 12 bases between. This CDR3 reads CASSYDSGLNSPLHF. The CDR3 DNA reads TGTGCCAGCAGTTACGATTCTGGGCTGAATTCACCCCTCCACTTT.

V usage is TRBV2 and J usage is TRBJ1-3; weak D call: TRBD1 (5 bases). Germline values: CDR1 SNHLY, CDR2 FYNNEI. The CDR3 covers 15 residues. Trimming removed 6 bases from V and 4 bases from J, with 16 bases in between. CDR3 loop: CASRSRAGLGNTIYF. The CDR3 bases are TGTGCCAGCAGAAGCCGAGCAGGGCTAGGAAACACCATATATTTT.

The J gene is TRBJ1-1, the V gene TRBV10-3, with D possibly TRBD1 on 6 matching bases. Deletions cut 6 bases from V and 2 bases from J, with 13 bases between. The germline CDR1 and CDR2 sequences are ENHRY and SYGVKD. The CDR3 is made up of 14 amino acids. This CDR3 reads CAISRMGGNTEAFF. The CDR3 DNA sequence: TGTGCCATCAGCCGGATGGGGGGCAACACTGAAGCTTTCTTT.

The chain has TRBV6-6 and TRBJ1-1, with TRBD1 identical over 8 bases. This CDR3 region has 15 residues. The germline gives CDR1 MNHNY, CDR2 SVGAGI (reference sequence). The junction had 5 bases not matched to a gene; V was cut back by 5 bases and J by 0 bases. In DNA, the CDR3 is TGTGCCAGCAGTACGGGACAGGTGATGAACACTGAAGCTTTCTTT. As protein: CASSTGQVMNTEAFF.

This rearrangement joins TRBV7-2 to TRBJ2-7; no definite D call. The germline V gene encodes CDR1 SGHTA and CDR2 FQGNSA. The CDR3 runs 11 residues. Trimming removed 5 bases from V and 4 bases from J, with 6 bases in between. CDR3 protein: CASSRIYEQYF. The CDR3 DNA is TGTGCCAGCAGCCGAATATACGAGCAGTACTTC. Combining the CDR3 with reference TRBV7-2 and TRBJ2-7 gives the whole variable domain GAGVSQSPSNKVTEKGKDVELRCDPISGHTALYWYRQSLGQGLEFLIYFQGNSAPDKSGLPSDRFSAERTGGSVSTLTIQRTQQEDSAVYLCASSRIYEQYFGPGTRLTVT.

The rearrangement joins TRBV11-2 to TRBJ2-2, with D tentatively TRBD1 (6 bases). This CDR3 is built from 17 residues. V lost 1 base and J lost 0, with 12 bases in between. CDR1 is SGHAT and CDR2 is FQNNGV in the germline V gene. CDR3 sequence reads: CASSLGDTNTNTGELFF. CDR3 in DNA: TGTGCCAGCAGCTTAGGGGACACGAACACGAACACCGGGGAGCTGTTTTTT.

V usage is TRBV7-2 and J usage is TRBJ2-6; 11 bases fit TRBD1. This CDR3 spans 15 amino acids. Germline loops: CDR1 SGHTA, CDR2 FQGNSA. Unmatched junction bases numbered 1, after V lost 5 bases and J lost 4 bases. CDR3 in amino acids: CASSGQGAGANVLTF. CDR3 DNA sequence: TGTGCCAGCAGCGGACAGGGGGCCGGGGCCAACGTCCTGACTTTC.

The chain joins TRBV29-1 to TRBJ2-3, with D possibly TRBD2 on 5 matching bases. The V and J ends lost 3 bases and 2 bases respectively, with 12 bases between them. The CDR3 contains 14 residues. Germline loops: CDR1 SQVTM, CDR2 ANQGSEA. The CDR3 spells CSVESAGNTDTQYF. The DNA for the CDR3 is TGCAGCGTTGAGTCGGCGGGCAACACAGATACGCAGTATTTT.

V usage is TRBV19 and J usage is TRBJ2-7; TRBD2 matches at 8 bases. The V gene's germline CDR1 is LNHDA and CDR2 SQIVND (reference sequence). J lost 6 bases, V lost 2 bases, and 6 bases had no gene match. This CDR3 is 14 amino acids long. This CDR3 is CASSIRIAGGEQYF. CDR3 sequence (DNA): TGTGCCAGTAGTATAAGAATCGCGGGGGGCGAGCAGTACTTC. The variable domain in full, with the rest retrieved from reference TRBV19 and TRBJ2-7, is DGGITQSPKYLFRKEGQNVTLSCEQNLNHDAMYWYRQDPGQGLRLIYYSQIVNDFQKGDIAEGYSVSREKKESFPLTVTSAQKNPTAFYLCASSIRIAGGEQYFGPGTRLTVT.

The rearrangement links TRBV6-2 or TRBV6-3 to TRBJ2-4, with 13 positions matching TRBD2. V was pared by 5 bases and J by 6 bases, with 10 bases of the junction left unmatched. The CDR3 loop spans 17 amino acids. CDR1 MNHEY and CDR2 SVGEGT come from the germline V gene. The CDR3 here is CASSARTSGGGGNIQYF. CDR3 sequence (DNA): TGTGCCAGCAGTGCCCGGACTAGCGGGGGCGGTGGAAACATTCAGTACTTC.

V is TRBV5-1 and J is TRBJ1-2; TRBD1 matches at 11 bases. CDR1 and CDR2 (germline): SGHRS, YFSETQ. Unmatched junction bases numbered 8, after V lost 4 bases and J lost 6 bases. CDR3 length equals 15 residues. This CDR3 reads CASSARTGGLDGYTF. CDR3 bases: TGCGCCAGCAGCGCCCGGACAGGGGGCTTGGATGGCTACACCTTC.

The CDR3 protein is CASSENRESTEAFF. CDR3 coding DNA: TGCGCCAGCAGTGAGAATCGGGAAAGCACTGAAGCTTTCTTT. The chain combines TRBV10-1 with TRBJ1-1; D not certain. Germline V lookup: CDR1 WNHNN, CDR2 SYGVQD (reference sequence). V lost 2 bases to trimming and J lost 4 bases, with 11 bases between them. The CDR3 consists of 14 residues.

The chain uses TRBV16 and TRBJ2-7, with a weak D call TRBD1 (6 bases). In germline, CDR1 is KGHSY, CDR2 FQNENV. The CDR3 consists of 16 residues. The V and J ends lost 2 bases and 7 bases respectively, with 21 bases between them. Here the CDR3 reads CASSQPFGTHVVEQYF. CDR3 nucleotide sequence: TGTGCCAGCAGCCAACCATTCGGGACACACGTCGTGGAGCAGTACTTC.

The chain has TRBV19 and TRBJ1-5; D call uncertain. The ends were cut back, 8 bases at V and 4 bases at J, with 6 bases in the middle. The CDR3 is made up of 11 amino acids. The germline CDR1 and CDR2 sequences are LNHDA and SQIVND (reference sequence). The CDR3 sequence: CASGVNQPQHF. CDR3 in DNA: TGTGCCAGTGGGGTGAATCAGCCCCAGCATTTT. Using reference TRBV19 and TRBJ1-5 for the parts outside the CDR3, the full variable domain is DGGITQSPKYLFRKEGQNVTLSCEQNLNHDAMYWYRQDPGQGLRLIYYSQIVNDFQKGDIAEGYSVSREKKESFPLTVTSAQKNPTAFYLCASGVNQPQHFGDGTRLSIL.

The rearrangement joins TRBV6-1 to TRBJ2-7; no clear D. The CDR3 is 16 amino acids. V was shortened by 3 bases and J by 0 bases, with 15 bases between the two germline ends. Per the germline V gene, CDR1 is MNHNS and CDR2 is SASEGT. The CDR3 is CASSEVRLARSYEQYF. DNA of the CDR3: TGTGCCAGCAGTGAGGTGCGACTGGCGCGCTCCTACGAGCAGTACTTC.

The chain combines TRBV6-5 with TRBJ2-7, with TRBD1 identical over 8 bases. The junction had 11 bases not matched to a gene; V was cut back by 7 bases and J by 3 bases. This CDR3 has 15 residues. The germline gives CDR1 MNHEY, CDR2 SVGAGI. CDR3 DNA sequence: TGTGCCAGCAAGCCGGGACAGGAACGTATCTACGAGCAGTACTTC. Residues: CASKPGQERIYEQYF.

This chain uses TRBV2 with TRBJ1-2, with D possibly matching TRBD1 (5 bases). The CDR3 is made up of 14 amino acids. Germline CDR1 is SNHLY and CDR2 is FYNNEI. V was shortened by 4 bases and J by 8 bases, with 17 bases between the two germline ends. CDR3 sequence: CASSGRTPGGGYTF. The CDR3 DNA follows: TGTGCCAGCAGTGGGCGTACACCCGGGGGAGGCTACACCTTC.

A remark on this clone: The sample holds other DNA sequences that translate to the same CDR3. The chain carries TRBV9 and TRBJ2-5, with D maybe TRBD2 (6 bases). The CDR3 is made up of 14 amino acids. The V and J ends lost 0 bases and 1 base respectively, with 7 bases between them. Germline CDR1 is SGDLS and CDR2 is YYNGEE. CDR3 amino acids: CASSVVGGQETQYF. As DNA, the CDR3 is TGTGCCAGCAGCGTAGTGGGGGGCCAAGAGACCCAGTACTTC.

The J gene is TRBJ2-1, the V gene TRBV15; D is perhaps TRBD2 (5 bases). Germline V lookup: CDR1 LNHNV, CDR2 YYDKDF (reference sequence). Between the trimmed V and J ends, which lost 5 bases and 3 bases, there was a span of 5 bases. The CDR3 has 12 residues. CDR3 DNA sequence: TGTGCCACCAGCCGGGACTACAATGAGCAGTTCTTC. Protein product: CATSRDYNEQFF.

The chain is built from TRBV24-1 and TRBJ2-3, with 7 bases identical to TRBD2. With V trimmed by 6 bases and J by 3 bases, 11 bases remained unmatched. This CDR3 contains 16 residues. CDR1 KGHDR and CDR2 SFDVKD come from the germline V gene. The CDR3 is CATSMGGASGTDTQYF. The CDR3 bases are TGTGCCACCAGTATGGGGGGAGCTAGCGGAACAGATACGCAGTATTTT.

The J gene is TRBJ1-2, the V gene TRBV27; tentatively, D is TRBD1 (5 bases). V lost 6 bases and J 2 bases, leaving 7 bases between the germline ends. The CDR3 sequence is 12 residues long. CDR1 and CDR2 from the germline V gene are MNHEY and SMNVEV (reference sequence). The CDR3 DNA is TGTGCCAGCAGGGGGGGGAACTATGGCTACACCTTC. Protein product: CASRGGNYGYTF.

The chain carries TRBV7-9 and TRBJ1-5, with 8 positions matching TRBD1. The CDR3 sequence is 13 residues long. J lost 6 bases, V lost 5 bases, and 3 bases had no gene match. Germline assignment: CDR1 SEHNR and CDR2 FQNEAQ (reference sequence). DNA of the CDR3: TGTGCCAGCAGCATTGGACAGGGTCAGCCCCAGCATTTT. Protein product: CASSIGQGQPQHF. Looking up the rest from reference TRBV7-9 and TRBJ1-5 gives the full variable domain: DTGVSQNPRHKITKRGQNVTFRCDPISEHNRLYWYRQTLGQGPEFLTYFQNEAQLEKSRLLSDRFSAERPKGSFSTLEIQRTEQGDSAMYLCASSIGQGQPQHFGDGTRLSIL.

The genes are TRBV12-5 and TRBJ1-2; 8 positions agree with TRBD1. The CDR3 loop spans 14 amino acids. Germline V lookup: CDR1 LGHNT, CDR2 FRNRAP. V was clipped by 1 base and J by 6 bases; unmatched bases: 4. The CDR3 DNA reads TGTGCTAGTGGTTTGGGGCAGGGGGCGGATGGCTACACCTTC. This encodes CASGLGQGADGYTF.